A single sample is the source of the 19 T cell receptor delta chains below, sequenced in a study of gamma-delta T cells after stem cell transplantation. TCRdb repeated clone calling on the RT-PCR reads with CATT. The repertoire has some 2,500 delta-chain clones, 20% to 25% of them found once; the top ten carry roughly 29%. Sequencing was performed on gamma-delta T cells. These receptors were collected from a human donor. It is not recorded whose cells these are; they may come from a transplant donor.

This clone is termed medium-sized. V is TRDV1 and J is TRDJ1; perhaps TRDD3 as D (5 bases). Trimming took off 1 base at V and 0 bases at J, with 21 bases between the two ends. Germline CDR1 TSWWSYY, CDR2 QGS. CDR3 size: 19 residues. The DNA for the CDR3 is TGTGCTCTTGGGGAACGGTCCCCCCGGGGAGGCACTTACACCGATAAACTCATCTTT. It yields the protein CALGERSPRGGTYTDKLIF.

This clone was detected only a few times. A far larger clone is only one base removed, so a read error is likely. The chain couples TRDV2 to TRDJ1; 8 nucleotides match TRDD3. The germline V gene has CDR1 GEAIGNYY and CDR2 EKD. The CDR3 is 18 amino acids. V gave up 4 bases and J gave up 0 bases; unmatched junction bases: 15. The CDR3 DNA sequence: TGTGCCTGTGAGCGACTGGGGGGTAGGAACCAAAACACCGATAAACTCATCTTT. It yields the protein CACERLGGRNQNTDKLIF.

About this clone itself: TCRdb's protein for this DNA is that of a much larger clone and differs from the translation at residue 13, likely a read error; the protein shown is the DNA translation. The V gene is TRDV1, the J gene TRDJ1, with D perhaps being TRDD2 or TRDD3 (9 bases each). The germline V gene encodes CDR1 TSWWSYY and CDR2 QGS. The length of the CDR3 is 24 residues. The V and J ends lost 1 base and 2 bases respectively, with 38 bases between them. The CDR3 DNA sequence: TGTGCTCTTGGGGAACGAGCCCTTCCTACGCATACTAGGGGATACGGATTAGGGACCGATAAACTCATCTTT. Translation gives CALGERALPTHTRGYGLGTDKLIF.

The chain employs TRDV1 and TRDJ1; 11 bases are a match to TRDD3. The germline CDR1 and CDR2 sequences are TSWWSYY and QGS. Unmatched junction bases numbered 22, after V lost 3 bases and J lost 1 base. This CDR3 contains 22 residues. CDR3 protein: CALGDPFFLRSGGYKSTDKLIF. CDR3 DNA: TGTGCTCTTGGGGACCCCTTCTTCCTACGCTCTGGGGGATACAAAAGCACCGATAAACTCATCTTT.

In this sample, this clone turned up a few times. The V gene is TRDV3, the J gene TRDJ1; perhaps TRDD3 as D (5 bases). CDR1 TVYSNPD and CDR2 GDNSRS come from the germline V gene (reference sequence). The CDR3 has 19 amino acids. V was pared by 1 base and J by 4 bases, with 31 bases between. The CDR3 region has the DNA TGTGCCTTTAAGGCCCTCGGGGGCGTTGGCCGGGACTACGGCGATAAACTCATCTTT. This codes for CAFKALGGVGRDYGDKLIF.

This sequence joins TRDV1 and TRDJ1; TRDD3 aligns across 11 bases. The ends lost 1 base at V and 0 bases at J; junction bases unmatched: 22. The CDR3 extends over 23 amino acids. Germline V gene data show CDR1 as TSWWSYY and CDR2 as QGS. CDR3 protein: CALGERFPSSLSLGDNHTDKLIF. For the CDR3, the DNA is TGTGCTCTTGGGGAACGGTTCCCTAGTTCTCTATCACTGGGGGATAATCACACCGATAAACTCATCTTT.

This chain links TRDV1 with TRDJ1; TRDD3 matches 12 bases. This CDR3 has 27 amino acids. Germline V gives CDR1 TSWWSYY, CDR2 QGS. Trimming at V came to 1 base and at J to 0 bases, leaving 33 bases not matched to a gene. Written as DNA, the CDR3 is TGTGCTCTTGGGGAACGAGAAAGGGCCTTCCTAACTTTACTGGGGGATACCCCTACTGCGTACACCGATAAACTCATCTTT. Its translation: CALGERERAFLTLLGDTPTAYTDKLIF.

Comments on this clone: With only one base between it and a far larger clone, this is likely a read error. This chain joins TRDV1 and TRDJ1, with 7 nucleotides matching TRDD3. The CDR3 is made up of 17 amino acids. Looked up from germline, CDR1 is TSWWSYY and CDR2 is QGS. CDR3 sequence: CALGEWGGGQYTDKPIF. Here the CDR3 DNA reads TGTGCTCTTGGGGAATGGGGTGGGGGACAGTACACCGATAAACCCATCTTT.

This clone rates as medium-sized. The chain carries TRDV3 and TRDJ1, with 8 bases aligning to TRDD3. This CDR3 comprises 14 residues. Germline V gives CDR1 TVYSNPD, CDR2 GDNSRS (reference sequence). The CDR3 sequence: CASTGDKYTDKLIF. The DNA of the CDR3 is TGTGCGTCCACGGGGGATAAGTACACCGATAAACTCATCTTT.

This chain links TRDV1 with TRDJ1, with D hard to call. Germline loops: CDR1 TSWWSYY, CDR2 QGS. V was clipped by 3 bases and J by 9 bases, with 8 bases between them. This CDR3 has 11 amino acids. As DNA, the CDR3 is TGTGCTCTTGGGGAGGGAGGCCAACTCATCTTT. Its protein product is CALGEGGQLIF.

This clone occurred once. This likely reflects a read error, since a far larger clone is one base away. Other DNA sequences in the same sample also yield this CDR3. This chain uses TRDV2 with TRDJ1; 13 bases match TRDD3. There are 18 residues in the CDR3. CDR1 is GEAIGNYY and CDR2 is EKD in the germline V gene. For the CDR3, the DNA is TGTGCCTGTGACCTAAGAAGACTGGGGGATACGGACACTGATAAACTCATCTTT. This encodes CACDLRRLGDTDTDKLIF.

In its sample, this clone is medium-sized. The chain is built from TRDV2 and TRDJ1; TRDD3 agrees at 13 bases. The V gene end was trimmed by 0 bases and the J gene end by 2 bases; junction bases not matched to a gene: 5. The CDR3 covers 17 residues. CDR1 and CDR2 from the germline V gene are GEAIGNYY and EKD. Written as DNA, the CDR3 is TGTGCCTGTGACACCGGACTGGGGGATACGGGGACCGATAAACTCATCTTT. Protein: CACDTGLGDTGTDKLIF.

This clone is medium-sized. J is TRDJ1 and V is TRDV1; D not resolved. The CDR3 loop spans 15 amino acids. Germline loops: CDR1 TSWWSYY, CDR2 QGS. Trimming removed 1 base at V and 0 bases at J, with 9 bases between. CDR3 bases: TGTGCTCTTGGGGAACAAAGGGCGTACACCGATAAACTCATCTTT. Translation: CALGEQRAYTDKLIF.

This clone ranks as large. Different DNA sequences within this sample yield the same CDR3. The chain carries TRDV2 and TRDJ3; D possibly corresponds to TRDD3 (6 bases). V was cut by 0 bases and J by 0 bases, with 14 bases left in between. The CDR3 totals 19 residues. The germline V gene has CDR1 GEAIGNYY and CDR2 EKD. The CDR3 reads CACDTLGIASSWDTRQMFF. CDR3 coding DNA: TGTGCCTGTGACACCCTCGGGATAGCTAGCTCCTGGGACACCCGACAGATGTTTTTC.

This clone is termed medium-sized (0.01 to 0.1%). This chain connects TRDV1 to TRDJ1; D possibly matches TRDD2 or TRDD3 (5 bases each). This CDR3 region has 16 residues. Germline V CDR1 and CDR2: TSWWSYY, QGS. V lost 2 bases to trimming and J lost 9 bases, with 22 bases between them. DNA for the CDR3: TGTGCTCTTGGGGAATATCCCCTTTTCCTGGAGGGGGAACTCATCTTT. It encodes CALGEYPLFLEGELIF.

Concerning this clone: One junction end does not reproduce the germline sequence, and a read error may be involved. CDR3 residues: CALGDGTPSPGFTDKLTF. The DNA of the CDR3 is TGTGCTCTTGGGGATGGGACTCCTAGCCCGGGGTTCACCGATAAACTCACCTTT. The chain has TRDV1 and TRDJ1; tentative D call: TRDD2 (5 bases). CDR3 length: 18 residues. The germline V gene has CDR1 TSWWSYY and CDR2 QGS.

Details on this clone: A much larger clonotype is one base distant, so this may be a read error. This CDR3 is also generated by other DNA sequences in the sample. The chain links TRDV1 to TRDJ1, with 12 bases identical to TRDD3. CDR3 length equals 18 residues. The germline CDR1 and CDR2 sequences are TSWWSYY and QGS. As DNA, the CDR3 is TGTGCCCTTGGGGAACTAAAGAATCTACTGGGGGATACCGGGGGACTCATCTTT. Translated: CALGELKNLLGDTGGLIF.

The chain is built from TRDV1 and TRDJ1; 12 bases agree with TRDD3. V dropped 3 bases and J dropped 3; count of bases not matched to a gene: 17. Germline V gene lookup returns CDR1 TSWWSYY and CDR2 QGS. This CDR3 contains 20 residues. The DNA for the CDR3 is TGTGCTCTTGGGGAGAGTTGTTACGCCACTGGGGGATACATCTCCGATAAACTCATCTTT. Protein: CALGESCYATGGYISDKLIF.

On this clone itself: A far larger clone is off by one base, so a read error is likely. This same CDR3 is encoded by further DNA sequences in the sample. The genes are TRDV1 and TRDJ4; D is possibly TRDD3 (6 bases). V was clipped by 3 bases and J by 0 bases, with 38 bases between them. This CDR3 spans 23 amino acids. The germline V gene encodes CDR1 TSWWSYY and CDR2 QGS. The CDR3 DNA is TGTGCTCTTGGGGACTCTACTAAAGTAAGTGGGGGGTACGCTATGCCCCCCACCAGACCCCTGATCTTT. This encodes CALGDSTKVSGGYAMPPTRPLIF.